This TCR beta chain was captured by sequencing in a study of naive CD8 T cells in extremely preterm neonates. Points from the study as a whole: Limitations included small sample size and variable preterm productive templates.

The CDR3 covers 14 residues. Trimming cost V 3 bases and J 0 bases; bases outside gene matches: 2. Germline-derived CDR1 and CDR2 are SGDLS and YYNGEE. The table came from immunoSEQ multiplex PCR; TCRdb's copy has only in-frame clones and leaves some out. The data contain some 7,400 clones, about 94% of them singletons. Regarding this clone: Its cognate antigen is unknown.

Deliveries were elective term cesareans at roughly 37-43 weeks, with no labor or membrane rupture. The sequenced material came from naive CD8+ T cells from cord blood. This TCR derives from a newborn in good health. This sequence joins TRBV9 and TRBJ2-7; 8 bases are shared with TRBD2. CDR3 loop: CASSAGTSSYEQYF. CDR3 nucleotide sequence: TGTGCCAGCAGCGCCGGGACTAGCTCCTACGAGCAGTACTTC.